The rows below give T cell receptor beta chains drawn from one sample of a study of T-cell reconstitution after alpha-beta-depleted transplantation in children. MiXCR was run by TCRdb on the PCR reads, yielding one entry per CDR3 protein. The table includes about 1,000,000 distinct CDR3 sequences, roughly 29% detected once. The sequencing here drew on PBMCs, mostly from graft donor cells, taken 360 days after TCRalphabeta/CD19-depleted stem cell transplant. All receptors come from a boy less than two years old who had a stem cell transplant for SCID, so the T cells may come from the graft donor. CDR3s include the opening cysteine and the closing phenylalanine or tryptophan. The D gene is left open where the match is weak. The listing skips clone size in some rows; elsewhere it reads once, few, many or a size class.

V gene: TRBV20-1; D gene: -; clone size: few; J gene: TRBJ1-6; CDR3 protein: CSAPSGHLNSPLHF; CDR3 DNA: TGCAGTGCTCCGTCAGGACACCTTAATTCACCCCTCCACTTT
V gene: TRBV7-9; D gene: -; clone size: -; J gene: TRBJ2-7; CDR3 protein: CASGQGLSYEQYF; CDR3 DNA: TGTGCCAGCGGACAAGGACTTTCCTACGAGCAGTACTTC
V gene: TRBV15; D gene: -; clone size: few; J gene: TRBJ2-5; CDR3 protein: CATSRLDELGRGFGETQYF; CDR3 DNA: TGTGCCACCAGCAGACTCGATGAGTTGGGCAGGGGATTCGGGGAGACCCAGTACTTC
V gene: TRBV7-9; D gene: -; clone size: many; J gene: TRBJ1-1; CDR3 protein: CASSLGWAENTEAFF; CDR3 DNA: TGTGCCAGCAGCTTAGGTTGGGCGGAGAACACTGAAGCTTTCTTT
V gene: TRBV29-1; D gene: -; clone size: many; J gene: TRBJ2-3; CDR3 protein: CSVAPGASTDTQYF; CDR3 DNA: TGCAGCGTAGCACCAGGGGCTAGCACAGATACGCAGTATTTT
V gene: TRBV5-1; D gene: -; clone size: -; J gene: TRBJ1-1; CDR3 protein: CASSPGHMNTEAFF; CDR3 DNA: TGCGCCAGCAGCCCCGGACATATGAACACTGAAGCTTTCTTT
V gene: TRBV5-1; D gene: -; clone size: -; J gene: TRBJ2-2; CDR3 protein: CASSRTTGELFF; CDR3 DNA: TGCGCCAGCAGCAGGACCACCGGGGAGCTGTTTTTT
V gene: TRBV20-1; D gene: -; clone size: -; J gene: TRBJ1-2; CDR3 protein: CSASRNGYTF; CDR3 DNA: TGCAGTGCTAGCCGAAATGGCTACACCTTC
V gene: TRBV5-1; D gene: TRBD2; clone size: -; J gene: TRBJ2-3; CDR3 protein: CASSLTSGGNTQYF; CDR3 DNA: TGCGCCAGCAGTTTGACTAGCGGGGGCAATACGCAGTATTTT
V gene: TRBV4-3; D gene: -; clone size: few; J gene: TRBJ1-3; CDR3 protein: CASSQGQDPRSSGNTIYF; CDR3 DNA: TGCGCCAGCAGCCAAGGGCAGGATCCTCGCTCCTCTGGAAACACCATATATTTT
V gene: TRBV7-2; D gene: TRBD1; clone size: many; J gene: TRBJ2-1; CDR3 protein: CASSLTGGLYNEQFF; CDR3 DNA: TGTGCCAGCAGCTTAACAGGGGGCCTCTACAATGAGCAGTTCTTC
V gene: TRBV12-3/TRBV12-4; D gene: -; clone size: -; J gene: TRBJ1-1; CDR3 protein: CASSSRSSQIRGTEAFF; CDR3 DNA: TGTGCCAGCAGTTCACGTAGTAGCCAGATCCGAGGGACTGAAGCTTTCTTT
V gene: TRBV5-5; D gene: -; clone size: -; J gene: TRBJ1-2; CDR3 protein: CASSLAFGGAAGYTF; CDR3 DNA: TGTGCCAGCAGCTTGGCCTTCGGGGGCGCGGCTGGCTACACCTTC
V gene: TRBV27; D gene: -; clone size: -; J gene: TRBJ2-1; CDR3 protein: CASSYRERAGSNEQFF; CDR3 DNA: TGTGCCAGCAGTTATCGAGAGCGGGCAGGGTCAAATGAGCAGTTCTTC
V gene: TRBV10-2; D gene: -; clone size: few; J gene: TRBJ2-2; CDR3 protein: CASSETITLNTGELFF; CDR3 DNA: TGCGCCAGCAGTGAGACCATCACCTTAAACACCGGGGAGCTGTTTTTT
V gene: TRBV15; D gene: -; clone size: few; J gene: TRBJ2-5; CDR3 protein: CATKRGHKETQYF; CDR3 DNA: TGTGCCACAAAAAGGGGACATAAAGAGACCCAGTACTTC
V gene: TRBV6-1; D gene: -; clone size: many; J gene: TRBJ2-2; CDR3 protein: CASRSTSLHTGELFF; CDR3 DNA: TGTGCCAGCAGGTCCACTAGCCTGCACACCGGGGAGCTGTTTTTT
V gene: TRBV7-8; D gene: -; clone size: -; J gene: TRBJ2-4; CDR3 protein: CASSFGQSLTKNIQYF; CDR3 DNA: TGTGCCAGCAGCTTTGGACAGTCCCTAACCAAAAACATTCAGTACTTC
V gene: TRBV28; D gene: -; clone size: few; J gene: TRBJ1-2; CDR3 protein: CASSERLGRYGYTF; CDR3 DNA: TGTGCCAGCAGTGAGCGTTTGGGGAGATATGGCTACACCTTC
V gene: TRBV4-1; D gene: -; clone size: -; J gene: TRBJ2-2; CDR3 protein: CASSQGRAGPTGELFF; CDR3 DNA: TGCGCCAGCAGCCAAGGCAGGGCGGGACCCACCGGGGAGCTGTTTTTT
V gene: TRBV29-1; D gene: -; clone size: -; J gene: TRBJ2-3; CDR3 protein: CSVHTWGAPTDTQYF; CDR3 DNA: TGCAGCGTCCACACGTGGGGGGCCCCCACAGATACGCAGTATTTT
V gene: TRBV7-9; D gene: -; clone size: many; J gene: TRBJ1-2; CDR3 protein: CASSLLGLYGYTF; CDR3 DNA: TGTGCCAGCAGCTTATTGGGGCTCTATGGCTACACCTTC
V gene: TRBV5-8; D gene: -; clone size: few; J gene: TRBJ1-2; CDR3 protein: CASSFLYGYTF; CDR3 DNA: TGTGCCAGCAGCTTTCTTTATGGCTACACCTTC
V gene: TRBV7-2; D gene: -; clone size: -; J gene: TRBJ2-1; CDR3 protein: CASSPRDRLGEQFF; CDR3 DNA: TGTGCCAGCAGCCCGAGAGACAGGTTAGGTGAGCAGTTCTTC
V gene: TRBV5-1; D gene: TRBD1; clone size: -; J gene: TRBJ2-7; CDR3 protein: CASSPGQGGNEQYF; CDR3 DNA: TGCGCCAGCAGCCCTGGACAGGGGGGCAACGAGCAGTACTTC
V gene: TRBV5-1; D gene: TRBD1; clone size: few; J gene: TRBJ2-7; CDR3 protein: CASSLGPGQAYEQYF; CDR3 DNA: TGCGCCAGCAGCTTGGGACCGGGACAGGCCTACGAGCAGTACTTC
V gene: TRBV6-5; D gene: -; clone size: few; J gene: TRBJ1-3; CDR3 protein: CASSSYGDTIYF; CDR3 DNA: TGTGCCAGCAGTTCGTACGGGGACACCATATATTTT
V gene: TRBV20-1; D gene: TRBD1; clone size: -; J gene: TRBJ1-2; CDR3 protein: CSARDMGQGGYTF; CDR3 DNA: TGCAGTGCTAGAGATATGGGACAGGGTGGCTACACCTTC
V gene: TRBV20-1; D gene: -; clone size: -; J gene: TRBJ1-1; CDR3 protein: CSARGLPVTPFF; CDR3 DNA: TGCAGTGCTAGGGGTCTTCCGGTCACACCTTTCTTT
V gene: TRBV28; D gene: -; clone size: -; J gene: TRBJ2-3; CDR3 protein: CASSFPLEEGSTDTQYF; CDR3 DNA: TGTGCCAGCAGTTTCCCCCTGGAGGAAGGGAGCACAGATACGCAGTATTTT
V gene: TRBV12-3/TRBV12-4; D gene: -; clone size: few; J gene: TRBJ1-2; CDR3 protein: CASKGQAIYGYTF; CDR3 DNA: TGTGCCAGCAAGGGGCAGGCTATCTATGGCTACACCTTC
V gene: TRBV3-1; D gene: -; clone size: few; J gene: TRBJ2-7; CDR3 protein: CASSLAVTGPYEQYF; CDR3 DNA: TGTGCCAGCAGTCTAGCTGTAACAGGGCCCTACGAGCAGTACTTC
V gene: TRBV20-1; D gene: TRBD2; clone size: once; J gene: TRBJ2-3; CDR3 protein: CSARAWGEGVDTQYF; CDR3 DNA: TGCAGTGCTAGAGCGTGGGGGGAGGGAGTAGATACGCAGTATTTT